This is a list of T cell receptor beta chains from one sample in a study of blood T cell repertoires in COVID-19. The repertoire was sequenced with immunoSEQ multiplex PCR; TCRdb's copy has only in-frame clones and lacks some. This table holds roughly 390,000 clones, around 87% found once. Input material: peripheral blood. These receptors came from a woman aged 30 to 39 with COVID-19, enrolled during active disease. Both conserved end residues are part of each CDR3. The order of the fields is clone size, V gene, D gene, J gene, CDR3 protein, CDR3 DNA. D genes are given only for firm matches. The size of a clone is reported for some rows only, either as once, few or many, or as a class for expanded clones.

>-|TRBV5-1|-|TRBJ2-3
CASSSQGTDTQYF
TGCGCCAGCAGCTCCCAGGGCACAGATACGCAGTATTTT
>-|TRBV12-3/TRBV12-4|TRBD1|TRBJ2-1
CASRQGARNEQFF
TGTGCCAGTAGACAGGGGGCGCGAAATGAGCAGTTCTTC
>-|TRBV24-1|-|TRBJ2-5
CATSDFEATQETQYF
TGTGCCACCAGTGATTTCGAGGCGACCCAAGAGACCCAGTACTTC
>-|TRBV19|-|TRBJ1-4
CASSRGAGTNEKLFF
TGTGCCAGTAGTAGGGGAGCGGGTACTAATGAAAAACTGTTTTTT
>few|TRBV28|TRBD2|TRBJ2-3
CASRTSGGTDTQYF
TGTGCCAGCAGGACTAGCGGGGGCACAGATACGCAGTATTTT
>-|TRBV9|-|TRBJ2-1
CASSVGSRGNEQFF
TGTGCCAGCAGCGTTGGCTCGCGGGGTAATGAGCAGTTCTTC
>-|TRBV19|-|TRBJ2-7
CASSIDLRTYEQYF
TGTGCCAGTAGTATAGATCTAAGAACCTACGAGCAGTACTTC
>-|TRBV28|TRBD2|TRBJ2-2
CASSLGGLAGVNTGELFF
TGTGCCAGCAGTTTAGGGGGACTAGCGGGGGTTAACACCGGGGAGCTGTTTTTT
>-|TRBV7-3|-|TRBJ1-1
CASSPTGNTEAFF
TGTGCCAGCAGCCCCACGGGGAACACTGAAGCTTTCTTT
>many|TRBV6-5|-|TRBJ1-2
CASNRDGYTF
TGTGCCAGCAACAGGGATGGCTACACCTTC
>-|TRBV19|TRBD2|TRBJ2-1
CASSMAAGVSSYNEQFF
TGTGCCAGTAGTATGGCGGCGGGAGTGAGCTCCTACAATGAGCAGTTCTTC
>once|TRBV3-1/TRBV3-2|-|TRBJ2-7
CASSYPGAEQYF
TGTGCCAGCAGCTACCCTGGGGCCGAGCAGTACTTC
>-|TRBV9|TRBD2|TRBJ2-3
CASSETSTLHF
TGTGCCAGCAGTGAGACTAGCACCCTCCATTTT
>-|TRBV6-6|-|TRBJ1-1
CATRQSMNTEAFF
TGTGCCACCCGACAGAGTATGAACACTGAAGCTTTCTTT
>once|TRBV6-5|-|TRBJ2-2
CASKSLISGELFF
TGTGCCAGCAAGAGTCTCATTAGCGGGGAGCTGTTTTTT
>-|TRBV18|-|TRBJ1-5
CASSPALTTDSLNQPQHF
TGTGCCAGCTCACCAGCTTTAACGACAGATTCCCTCAATCAGCCCCAGCATTTT
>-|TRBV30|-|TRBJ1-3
CAWSRHSTDSGNTIYF
TGTGCCTGGAGTAGGCACAGTACTGACTCTGGAAACACCATATATTTT
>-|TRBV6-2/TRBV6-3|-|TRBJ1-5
CASSYSSAESNQPQHF
TGTGCCAGCAGTTACTCTAGCGCCGAAAGCAATCAGCCCCAGCATTTT
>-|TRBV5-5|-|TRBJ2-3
CASSSIDTQYF
TGTGCCAGCAGCTCCATAGATACGCAGTATTTT
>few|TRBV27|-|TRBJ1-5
CASSLLGTWGNQPQHF
TGTGCCAGCAGTTTACTCGGGACTTGGGGCAATCAGCCCCAGCATTTT
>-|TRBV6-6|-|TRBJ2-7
CASSYPETDEQYF
TGTGCCAGCAGTTACCCGGAGACGGACGAGCAGTACTTC
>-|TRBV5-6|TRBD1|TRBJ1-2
CASSSGQADGYTF
TGTGCCAGCAGCTCCGGACAGGCTGATGGCTACACCTTC
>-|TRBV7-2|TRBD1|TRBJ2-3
CASSPTGAHNTQYF
TGTGCCAGCAGCCCGACAGGGGCCCACAATACGCAGTATTTT
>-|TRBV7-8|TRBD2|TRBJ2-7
CASSLTGGAYEQYF
TGTGCCAGCAGCTTAACGGGGGGAGCCTACGAGCAGTACTTC
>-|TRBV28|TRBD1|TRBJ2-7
CASSQPGQGNYEQYF
TGTGCCAGCAGCCAACCGGGACAGGGGAATTACGAGCAGTACTTC
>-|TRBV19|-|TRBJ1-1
CASSRTENTEAFF
TGTGCCAGTAGTAGGACTGAGAACACTGAAGCTTTCTTT
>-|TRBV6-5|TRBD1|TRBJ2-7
CASSQGQGYYEQYF
TGTGCCAGCAGTCAGGGACAGGGGTACTACGAGCAGTACTTC
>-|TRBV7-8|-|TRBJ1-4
CASSLERGGGKLFF
TGTGCCAGCAGCTTAGAAAGAGGGGGGGGGAAACTGTTTTTT
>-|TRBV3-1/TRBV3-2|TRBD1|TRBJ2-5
CASSQPRGWGTQYF
TGTGCCAGCAGCCAACCCAGGGGGTGGGGGACCCAGTACTTC
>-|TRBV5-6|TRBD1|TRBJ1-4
CASRLQGEGEKLFF
TGTGCCAGCAGACTGCAGGGGGAAGGGGAAAAACTGTTTTTT
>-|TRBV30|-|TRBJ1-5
CAWSPGLSNQPQHF
TGTGCCTGGAGTCCTGGCCTCAGCAATCAGCCCCAGCATTTT
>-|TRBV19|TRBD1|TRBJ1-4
CASSSGTGGDVEKLFF
TGTGCCAGTAGCAGCGGGACAGGGGGCGACGTTGAAAAACTGTTTTTT
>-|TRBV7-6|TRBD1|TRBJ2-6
CASSGGQGASGANVLTF
TGTGCCAGCAGCGGTGGACAGGGGGCTTCTGGGGCCAACGTCCTGACTTTC
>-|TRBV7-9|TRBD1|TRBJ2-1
CASSFRDRLVGEQFF
TGTGCCAGCAGCTTTAGGGACAGGTTGGTGGGTGAGCAGTTCTTC
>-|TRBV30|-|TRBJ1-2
CAWSVTDRGYTF
TGTGCCTGGAGTGTAACAGATCGGGGCTACACCTTC
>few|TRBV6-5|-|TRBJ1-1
CASSRTGKNTEAFF
TGTGCCAGCAGTCGAACAGGGAAGAACACTGAAGCTTTCTTT
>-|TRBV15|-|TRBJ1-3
CATSSGSGNTIYF
TGTGCCACCAGCTCAGGGTCTGGAAACACCATATATTTT
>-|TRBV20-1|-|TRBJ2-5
CSASLRYQETQYF
TGCAGTGCTAGTCTACGGTACCAAGAGACCCAGTACTTC
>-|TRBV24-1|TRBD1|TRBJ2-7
CATSAPDRGHSYEQYF
TGTGCCACCAGTGCCCCGGACAGGGGCCACTCCTACGAGCAGTACTTC
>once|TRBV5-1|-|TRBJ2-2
CASSLDGRLNTGELFF
TGCGCCAGCAGCTTGGACGGTCGCCTGAACACCGGGGAGCTGTTTTTT
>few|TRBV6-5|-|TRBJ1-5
CASSQFQRQPQHF
TGTGCCAGCAGTCAGTTCCAGAGGCAGCCCCAGCATTTT
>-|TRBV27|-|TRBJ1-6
CASSGTGGMPLHF
TGTGCCAGCAGTGGGACCGGGGGAATGCCCCTCCACTTT
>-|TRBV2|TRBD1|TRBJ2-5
CASRGQQETQYF
TGTGCCAGCAGGGGACAGCAAGAGACCCAGTACTTC
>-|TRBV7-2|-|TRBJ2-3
CASSLQAPDTQYF
TGTGCCAGCAGCTTACAGGCCCCAGATACGCAGTATTTT
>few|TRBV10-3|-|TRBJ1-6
CAIRDSDNSPLHF
TGTGCCATCCGCGACAGCGATAATTCACCCCTCCACTTT
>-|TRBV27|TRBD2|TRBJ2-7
CASSSGRLAGGAYEQYF
TGTGCCAGCAGTTCCGGAAGACTAGCGGGAGGCGCCTACGAGCAGTACTTC
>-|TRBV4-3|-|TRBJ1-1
CASSQVDGRAEAFF
TGCGCCAGCAGCCAAGTGGATGGGCGCGCTGAAGCTTTCTTT
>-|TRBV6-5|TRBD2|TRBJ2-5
CASSFFGAGDQETQYF
TGTGCCAGCAGTTTCTTTGGAGCGGGGGACCAAGAGACCCAGTACTTC
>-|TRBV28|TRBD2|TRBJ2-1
CASSQLAGIRGEQFF
TGTGCCAGCAGTCAGCTAGCGGGCATAAGGGGTGAGCAGTTCTTC
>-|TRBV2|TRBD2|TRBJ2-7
CASSRTLAVRSYEQYF
TGTGCCAGCAGTCGCACCCTAGCGGTTCGCTCCTACGAGCAGTACTTC
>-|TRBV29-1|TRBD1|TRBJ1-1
CSAATGVETEAFF
TGCAGCGCCGCGACAGGGGTAGAGACTGAAGCTTTCTTT
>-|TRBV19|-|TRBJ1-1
CASSRAGPEAFF
TGTGCCAGTAGCAGGGCAGGGCCTGAAGCTTTCTTT
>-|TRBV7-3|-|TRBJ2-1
CASTPGGQKTYNEQFF
TGTGCCAGCACTCCAGGGGGGCAGAAAACCTACAATGAGCAGTTCTTC
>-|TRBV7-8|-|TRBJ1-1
CASSLVETPNTEAFF
TGTGCCAGCAGCTTAGTTGAGACACCGAACACTGAAGCTTTCTTT
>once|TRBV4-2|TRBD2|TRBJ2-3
CASSQVSGSADTQYF
TGTGCCAGCAGCCAAGTCAGCGGGAGCGCAGATACGCAGTATTTT